This T cell receptor beta chain appears in the sequencing data of a study of T cells in Graves' hyperthyroidism and ophthalmopathy. Overall study: Pretreatment peripheral blood was obtained at initial diagnosis. Study conclusions and caveats: The majority of expanded thyroid clonotypes above 0.001 also appeared in blood. Ophthalmopathy, as predicted by the model, came a median around 7 months after the prediction.

Researchers amplified the TCR beta CDR3 regions from RNA transcripts. First-round RT-PCR with HTBI primers amplified the TCR CDR3 region. A single record per CDR3 protein comes from TCRdb applying MiXCR to the multiplex PCR reads. In the table there are 400,000 to 500,000 distinct CDR3 sequences, about 15% of which are singletons. The germline V gene encodes CDR1 SGHRS and CDR2 YFSETQ. The CDR3 sequence is 16 residues long. With V trimmed by 5 bases and J by 4 bases, 11 bases remained unmatched. PBMCs were obtained from about 9.9 ml fresh peripheral blood. There are many counts of this clonotype. The antigen remains undetermined.

The gene calls are TRBV5-1 and TRBJ2-2; TRBD1 aligns across 7 bases. The sample consisted of blood. The TCR comes from a man between 18 and 35 years old with Graves' ophthalmopathy. The CDR3 here is CASRPAGAGGTGELFF. CDR3 nucleotides: TGCGCCAGCAGGCCCGCTGGGGCAGGGGGCACCGGGGAGCTGTTTTTT.